This entry concerns a single T cell receptor beta chain. Its specificity is unknown. This record comes from a study of T cell responses to AZD1222 COVID-19 vaccine. Study-level findings and limits: An increase in Spike-specific TCR breadth and depth was observed after two AZD1222 doses. Close to half of all spike-specific TCRs reportedly target regions of the variants that are unmutated. Clonal diversity was possibly underestimated, and white British individuals and females predominated among donors.

Germline CDR1 and CDR2: LNHDA and SQIVND (reference sequence). Trimming shortened V by 4 bases and J by 2 bases, and 15 bases separated the two germline ends. The CDR3 is 16 residues long. The table came from immunoSEQ multiplex PCR; TCRdb's copy has only in-frame clones and leaves some out. The sample gives 73,000 or so clones, roughly 80% of which show up once; roughly 50% is in the top ten. Sequencing used peripheral blood, obtained 28 days after the second AZD1222 dose. This clonotype was obtained from an adult who received the AZD1222 COVID-19 vaccine. The V and J genes are TRBV19 and TRBJ1-5; no firm D call. CDR3 coding DNA: TGTGCCAGTAGTAATCTTCTCGGTTTTGGCAATCAGCCCCAGCATTTT. Amino acid sequence: CASSNLLGFGNQPQHF.